This T cell receptor (beta chain) was found in a study of blood T cell repertoires in COVID-19. On the study more broadly: PBMCs, B-cell-depleted T cells, or T cells provided the cDNA or gDNA that made up the material.

Deletions cut 5 bases from V and 2 bases from J, with 13 bases between. This CDR3 contains 15 residues. CDR1 and CDR2 from the germline V gene are WSHSY and SAAADI. There are a few counts of this clone. As handled by the study authors: From reference gene primer amplification, estimates of nucleated cell counts were derived. The table came from immunoSEQ multiplex PCR; TCRdb's copy has only in-frame clones and leaves some out. D and trimming were read from the DNA, whereas the V and J calls and clone size are those reported in that table. The sample has under 90,000 clones; around nine tenths are singletons.

The gene calls are TRBV10-2 and TRBJ1-3; D gene uncertain. This receptor was obtained from a man between 65 and 80 years old with active or convalescent COVID-19. The material sequenced was peripheral blood. DNA of the CDR3: TGCGCCAGCAGTCAAGGAGGAGGCCCTGGAAACACCATATATTTT. Translated: CASSQGGGPGNTIYF.